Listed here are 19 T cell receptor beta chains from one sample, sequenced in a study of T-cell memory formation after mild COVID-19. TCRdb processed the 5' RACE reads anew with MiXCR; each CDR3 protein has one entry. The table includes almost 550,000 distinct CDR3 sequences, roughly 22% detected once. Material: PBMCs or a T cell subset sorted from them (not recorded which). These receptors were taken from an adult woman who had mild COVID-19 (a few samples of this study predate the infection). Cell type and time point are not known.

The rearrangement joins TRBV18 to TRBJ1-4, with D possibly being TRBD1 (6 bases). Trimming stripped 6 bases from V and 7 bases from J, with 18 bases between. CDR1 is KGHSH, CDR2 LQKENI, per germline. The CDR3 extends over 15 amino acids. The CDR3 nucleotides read TGTGCCAGCTCCACCCTTTCGGGGGCGAGTGAAAAACTGTTTTTT. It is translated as CASSTLSGASEKLFF.

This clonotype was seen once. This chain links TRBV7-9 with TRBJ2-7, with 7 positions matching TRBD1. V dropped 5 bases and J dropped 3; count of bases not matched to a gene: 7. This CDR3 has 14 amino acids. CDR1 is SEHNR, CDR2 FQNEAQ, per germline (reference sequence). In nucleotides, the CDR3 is TGTGCCAGCAGCGTCGGGACAGTGAGCTACGAGCAGTACTTC. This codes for CASSVGTVSYEQYF.

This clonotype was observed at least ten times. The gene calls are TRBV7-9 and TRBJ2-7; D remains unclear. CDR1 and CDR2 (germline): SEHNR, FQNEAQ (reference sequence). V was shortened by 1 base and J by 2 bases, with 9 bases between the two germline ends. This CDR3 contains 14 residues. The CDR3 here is CASSLGQPPYEQYF. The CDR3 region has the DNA TGTGCCAGCAGCTTAGGGCAGCCCCCCTACGAGCAGTACTTC.

The CDR3 sequence: CASSYSSGPPARYF. The CDR3 DNA is TGTGCCAGCAGTTACTCATCGGGACCCCCAGCGCGGTATTTT. The V call is TRBV6-2 or TRBV6-3, the J call TRBJ2-3, with D perhaps assigned TRBD1 or TRBD2 (5 bases each). Germline CDR1 reads MNHEY; CDR2 reads SVGEGT. The CDR3 has 14 amino acids. Trimming shortened V by 0 bases and J by 14 bases, and 18 bases separated the two germline ends.

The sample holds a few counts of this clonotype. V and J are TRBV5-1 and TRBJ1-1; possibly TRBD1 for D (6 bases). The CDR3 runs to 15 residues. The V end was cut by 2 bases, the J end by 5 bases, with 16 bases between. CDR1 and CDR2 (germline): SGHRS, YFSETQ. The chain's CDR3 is CASSLDPQGATEAFF. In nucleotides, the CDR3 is TGCGCCAGCAGCTTAGACCCACAGGGTGCGACTGAAGCTTTCTTT.

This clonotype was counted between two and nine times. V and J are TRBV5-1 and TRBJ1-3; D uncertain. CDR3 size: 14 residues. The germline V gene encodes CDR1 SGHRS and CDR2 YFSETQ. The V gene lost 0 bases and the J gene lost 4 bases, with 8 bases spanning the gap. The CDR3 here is CASSLAGRGNTIYF. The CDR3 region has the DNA TGCGCCAGCAGCTTGGCGGGAAGAGGAAACACCATATATTTT.

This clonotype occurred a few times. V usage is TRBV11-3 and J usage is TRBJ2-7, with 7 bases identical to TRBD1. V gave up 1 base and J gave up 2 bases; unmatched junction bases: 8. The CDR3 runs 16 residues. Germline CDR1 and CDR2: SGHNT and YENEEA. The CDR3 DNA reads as TGTGCCAGCAGCTTAGTACCGGGACAGAACCCCTACGAGCAGTACTTC. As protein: CASSLVPGQNPYEQYF.

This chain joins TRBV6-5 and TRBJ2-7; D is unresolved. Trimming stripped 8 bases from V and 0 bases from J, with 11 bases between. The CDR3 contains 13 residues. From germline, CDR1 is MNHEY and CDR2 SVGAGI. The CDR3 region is CASLRPGSYEQYF. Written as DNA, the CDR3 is TGTGCCAGCCTTCGGCCGGGCTCCTACGAGCAGTACTTC.

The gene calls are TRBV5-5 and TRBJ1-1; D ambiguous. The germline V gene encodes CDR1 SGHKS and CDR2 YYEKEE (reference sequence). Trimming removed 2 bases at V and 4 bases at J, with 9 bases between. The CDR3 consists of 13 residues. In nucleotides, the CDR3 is TGTGCCAGCAGCTTCTACTTAGGCACTGAAGCTTTCTTT. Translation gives CASSFYLGTEAFF.

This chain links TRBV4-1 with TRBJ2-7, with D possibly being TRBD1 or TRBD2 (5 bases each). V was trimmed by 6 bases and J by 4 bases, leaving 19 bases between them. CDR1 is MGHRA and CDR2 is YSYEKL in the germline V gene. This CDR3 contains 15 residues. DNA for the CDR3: TGCGCCAGCAGGGGCGACGGGACGGCGAATTACGAGCAGTACTTC. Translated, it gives CASRGDGTANYEQYF.

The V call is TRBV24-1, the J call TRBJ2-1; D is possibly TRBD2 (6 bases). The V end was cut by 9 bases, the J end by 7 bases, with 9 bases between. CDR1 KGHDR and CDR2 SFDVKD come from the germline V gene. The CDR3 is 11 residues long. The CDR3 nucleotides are TGTGCCACCCGCCGGGGGAATGAGCAGTTCTTC. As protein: CATRRGNEQFF.

The CDR3 DNA reads TGTGCCACCAGTGATATTTCCGATACGGGAGAGACCCAGTACTTC. Amino acid sequence: CATSDISDTGETQYF. The gene calls are TRBV24-1 and TRBJ2-5; no reliable D call. V shed 3 bases and J shed 4 bases, with 14 bases lying between them. This CDR3 contains 15 residues. In germline, CDR1 is KGHDR, CDR2 SFDVKD.

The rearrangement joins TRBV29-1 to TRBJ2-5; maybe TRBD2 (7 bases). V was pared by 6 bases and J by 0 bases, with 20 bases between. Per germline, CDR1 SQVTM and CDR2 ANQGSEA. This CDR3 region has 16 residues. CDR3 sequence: CSVPRGGLLYQETQYF. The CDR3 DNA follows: TGCAGCGTCCCTAGGGGGGGGCTATTGTACCAAGAGACCCAGTACTTC.

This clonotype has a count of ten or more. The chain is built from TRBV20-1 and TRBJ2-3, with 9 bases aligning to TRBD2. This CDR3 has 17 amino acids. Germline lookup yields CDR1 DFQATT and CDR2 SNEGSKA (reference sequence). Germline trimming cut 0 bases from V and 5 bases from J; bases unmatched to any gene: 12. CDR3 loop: CSARDLSAGGHGDTQYF. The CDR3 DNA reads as TGCAGTGCTAGAGATCTGTCGGCGGGGGGGCACGGAGATACGCAGTATTTT.

CDR3 sequence reads: CASSFGPRVGNTEAFF. The CDR3 region has the DNA TGTGCCAGCAGTTTTGGACCTCGGGTGGGGAACACTGAAGCTTTCTTT. This chain uses TRBV27 with TRBJ1-1; unclear D gene. The V gene lost 3 bases and the J gene lost 1 base, with 15 bases spanning the gap. The length of the CDR3 is 16 residues. Germline CDR1 is MNHEY and CDR2 is SMNVEV (reference sequence).

The CDR3 is CASSSQGKAFF. The CDR3 bases are TGTGCCAGCAGTTCGCAGGGAAAGGCTTTCTTT. This chain links TRBV28 with TRBJ1-1; D is possibly TRBD1 (5 bases). Germline assignment: CDR1 MDHEN and CDR2 SYDVKM. Between the trimmed V and J ends, which lost 4 bases and 11 bases, there was a span of 11 bases. This CDR3 has 11 residues.

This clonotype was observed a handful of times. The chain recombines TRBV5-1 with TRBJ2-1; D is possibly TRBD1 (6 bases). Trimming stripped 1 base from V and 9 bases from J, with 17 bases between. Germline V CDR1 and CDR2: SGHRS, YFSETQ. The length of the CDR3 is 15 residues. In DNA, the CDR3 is TGCGCCAGCAGCTTGTCAGGGGTCGGTTACGGTGAGCAGTTCTTC. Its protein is CASSLSGVGYGEQFF. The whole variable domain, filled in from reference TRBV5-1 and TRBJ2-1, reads KAGVTQTPRYLIKTRGQQVTLSCSPISGHRSVSWYQQTPGQGLQFLFEYFSETQRNKGNFPGRFSGRQFSNSRSEMNVSTLELGDSALYLCASSLSGVGYGEQFFGPGTRLTVL.

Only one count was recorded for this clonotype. CDR3 loop: CASSRDRGRTGELFF. For the CDR3, the DNA is TGTGCCAGCAGTAGGGACAGGGGGCGCACCGGGGAGCTGTTTTTT. The J gene is TRBJ2-2, the V gene TRBV6-5, with 12 bases aligning to TRBD1. The CDR3 loop spans 15 amino acids. Germline V lookup: CDR1 MNHEY, CDR2 SVGAGI. J was trimmed by 4 bases and V by 5 bases; bases with no gene match: 2.

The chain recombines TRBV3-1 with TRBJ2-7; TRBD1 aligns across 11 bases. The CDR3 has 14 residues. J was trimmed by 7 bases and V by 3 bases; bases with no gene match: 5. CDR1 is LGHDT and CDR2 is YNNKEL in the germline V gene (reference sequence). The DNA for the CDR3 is TGTGCCAGCAGCCACGGGACAGGGGGTTCAGAGCAGTACTTC. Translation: CASSHGTGGSEQYF.